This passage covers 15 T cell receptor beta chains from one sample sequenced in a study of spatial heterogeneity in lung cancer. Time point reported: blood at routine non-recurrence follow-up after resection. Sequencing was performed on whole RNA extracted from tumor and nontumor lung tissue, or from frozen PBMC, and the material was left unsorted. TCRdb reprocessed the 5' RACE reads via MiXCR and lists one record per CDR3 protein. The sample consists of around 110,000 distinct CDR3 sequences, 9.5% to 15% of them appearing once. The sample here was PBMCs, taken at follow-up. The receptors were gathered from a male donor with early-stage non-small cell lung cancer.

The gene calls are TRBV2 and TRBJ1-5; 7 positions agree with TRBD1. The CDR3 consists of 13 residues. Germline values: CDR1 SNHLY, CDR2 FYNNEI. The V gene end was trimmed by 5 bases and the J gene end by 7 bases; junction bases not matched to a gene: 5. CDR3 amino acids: CASSSTGVQPQHF. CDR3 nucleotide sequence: TGTGCCAGCAGTTCTACAGGGGTCCAGCCCCAGCATTTT.

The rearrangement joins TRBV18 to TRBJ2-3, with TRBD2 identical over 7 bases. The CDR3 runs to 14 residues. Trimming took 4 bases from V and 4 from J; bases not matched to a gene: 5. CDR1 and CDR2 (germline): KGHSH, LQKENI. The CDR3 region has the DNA TGTGCCAGCTCACTAAACGGGGGGTCAGATACGCAGTATTTT. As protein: CASSLNGGSDTQYF. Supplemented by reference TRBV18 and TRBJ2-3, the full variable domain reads NAGVMQNPRHLVRRRGQEARLRCSPMKGHSHVYWYRQLPEEGLKFMVYLQKENIIDESGMPKERFSAEFPKEGPSILRIQQVVRGDSAAYFCASSLNGGSDTQYFGPGTRLTVL.

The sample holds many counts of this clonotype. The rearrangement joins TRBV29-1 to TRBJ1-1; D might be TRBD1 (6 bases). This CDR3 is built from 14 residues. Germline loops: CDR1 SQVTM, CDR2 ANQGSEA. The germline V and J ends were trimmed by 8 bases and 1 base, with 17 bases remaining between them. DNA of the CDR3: TGCAGCTGCAGGGACATCGTCCCGAACACTGAAGCTTTCTTT. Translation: CSCRDIVPNTEAFF.

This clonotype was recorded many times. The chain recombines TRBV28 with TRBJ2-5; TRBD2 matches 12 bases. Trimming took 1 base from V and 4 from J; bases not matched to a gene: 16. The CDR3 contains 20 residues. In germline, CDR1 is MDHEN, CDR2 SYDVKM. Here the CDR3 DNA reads TGTGCCAGCAGTTTATTCGGACTAGCGGGGCCGTCCCTCTCGGGAGAGACCCAGTACTTC. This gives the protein CASSLFGLAGPSLSGETQYF.

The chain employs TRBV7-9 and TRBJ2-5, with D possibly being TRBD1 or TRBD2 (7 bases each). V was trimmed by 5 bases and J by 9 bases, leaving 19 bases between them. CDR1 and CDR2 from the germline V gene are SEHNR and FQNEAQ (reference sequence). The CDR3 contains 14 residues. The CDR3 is CASSAGMTGRAQYF. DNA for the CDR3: TGTGCCAGCAGCGCAGGGATGACAGGGAGGGCCCAGTACTTC.

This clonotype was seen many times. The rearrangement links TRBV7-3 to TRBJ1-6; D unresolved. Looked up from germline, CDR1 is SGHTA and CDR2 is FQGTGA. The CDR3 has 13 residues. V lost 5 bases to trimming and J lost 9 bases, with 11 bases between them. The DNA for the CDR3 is TGTGCCAGCAGCGTCTTCACTGGTTCACCCCTCCACTTT. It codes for CASSVFTGSPLHF.

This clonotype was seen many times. In DNA form, the CDR3 reads TGTGCCAGCAGCCCAGCACTGGGGTACGGAAACACCATATATTTT. Its translation is CASSPALGYGNTIYF. V and J are TRBV28 and TRBJ1-3, with D hard to call. Germline CDR1 reads MDHEN; CDR2 reads SYDVKM. V was pared by 6 bases and J by 4 bases, with 16 bases between. The CDR3 is made up of 15 amino acids.

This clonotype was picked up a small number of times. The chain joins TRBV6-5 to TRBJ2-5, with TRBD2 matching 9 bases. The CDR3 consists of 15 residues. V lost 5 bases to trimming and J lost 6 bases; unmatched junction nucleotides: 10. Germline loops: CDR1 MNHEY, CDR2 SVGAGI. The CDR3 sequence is CASSRARGGLQTQYF. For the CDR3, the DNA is TGTGCCAGCAGTCGGGCGCGGGGGGGCCTTCAGACCCAGTACTTC.

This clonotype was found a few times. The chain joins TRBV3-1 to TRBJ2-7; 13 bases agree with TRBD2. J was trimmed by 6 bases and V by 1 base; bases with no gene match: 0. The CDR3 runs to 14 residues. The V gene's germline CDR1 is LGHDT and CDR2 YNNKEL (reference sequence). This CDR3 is CASSQGLAGGEQYF. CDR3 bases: TGTGCCAGCAGCCAAGGACTAGCGGGGGGCGAGCAGTACTTC.

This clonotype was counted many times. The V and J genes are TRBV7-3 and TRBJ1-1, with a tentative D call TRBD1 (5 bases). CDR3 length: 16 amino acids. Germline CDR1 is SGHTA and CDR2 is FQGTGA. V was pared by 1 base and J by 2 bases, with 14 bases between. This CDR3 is CASSLISGLPNTEAFF. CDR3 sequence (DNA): TGTGCCAGCAGCTTAATATCGGGACTCCCCAACACTGAAGCTTTCTTT.

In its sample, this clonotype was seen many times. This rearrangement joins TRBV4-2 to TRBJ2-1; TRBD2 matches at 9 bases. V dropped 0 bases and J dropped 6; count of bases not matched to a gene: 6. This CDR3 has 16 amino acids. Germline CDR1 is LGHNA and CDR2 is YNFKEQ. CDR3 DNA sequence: TGTGCCAGCAGCCAAGATACGGTAGCGGGGGTCAATGAGCAGTTCTTC. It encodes CASSQDTVAGVNEQFF.

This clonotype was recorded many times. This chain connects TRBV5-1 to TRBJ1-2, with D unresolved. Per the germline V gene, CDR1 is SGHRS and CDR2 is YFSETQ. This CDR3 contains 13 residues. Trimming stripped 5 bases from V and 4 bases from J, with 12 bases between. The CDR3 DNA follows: TGCGCCAGCAGTAAAGAAGCAGCCTATGGCTACACCTTC. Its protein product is CASSKEAAYGYTF.

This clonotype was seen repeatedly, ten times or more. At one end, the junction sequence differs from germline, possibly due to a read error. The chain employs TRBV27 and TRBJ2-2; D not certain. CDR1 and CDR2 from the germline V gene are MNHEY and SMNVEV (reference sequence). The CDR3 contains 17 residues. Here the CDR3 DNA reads TGCACCAGCAGTTTACAAGACAATGACGGGAACACCGGGGAGCTGTTTTTT. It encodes CTSSLQDNDGNTGELFF.

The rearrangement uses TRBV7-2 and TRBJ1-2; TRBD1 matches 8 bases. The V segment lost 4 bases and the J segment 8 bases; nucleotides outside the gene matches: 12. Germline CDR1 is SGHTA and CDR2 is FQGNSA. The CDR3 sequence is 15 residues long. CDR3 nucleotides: TGTGCCAGCAGCTCGAGCGGACAGGGAATGCGCGGCTACACCTTC. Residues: CASSSSGQGMRGYTF.

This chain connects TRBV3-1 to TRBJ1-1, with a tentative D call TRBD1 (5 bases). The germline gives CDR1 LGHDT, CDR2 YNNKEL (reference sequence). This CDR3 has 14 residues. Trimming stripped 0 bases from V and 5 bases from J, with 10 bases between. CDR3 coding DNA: TGTGCCAGCAGCCAAGAGGGCCGGGGGACTGAAGCTTTCTTT. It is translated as CASSQEGRGTEAFF.